This TCR beta chain was sequenced during a study of blood T cells in healthy people across ages (dated by TCRdb to the mid-2010s). About the full investigation: In model experiments, roughly one uniquely barcoded TCR beta cDNA molecule per two T cells was captured by template switching. Age-related changes in TCR beta repertoire diversity were measured in the study by deep sequencing normalized with unique cDNA molecular identifiers. The donors were split into four age groups: young (average 16 years), middle-aged (roughly 40), aged (over 55) and long-lived (approximately 80). To avoid experimental bias, donors of different ages were randomly spread across the sequencing lanes. Two additional independent replicas of 1 million unique cDNA reads from the same blood draw were analyzed for two donors (one aged 18 to 30 and one aged 80 or older). General conclusions and limits of the study: A strong correlation was found between observed TCR beta diversity and the percentage of naive T cells measured by flow cytometry. The long-lived group showed more naive CD4+ T cells, fewer expanded clones and increased TCR diversity than the aged group, suggesting age selection. Donor CMV infection status was unknown, potentially confounding age-related changes in expanded clonotypes. Estimates of total diversity based on one million sequenced T cells were considered lower bounds and underestimates. Observed TCR beta diversity per million T cells fell roughly linearly with age, and a significant reduction was already apparent by age approximately 41. Conclusive comparison of naive and antigen-experienced compartments was prevented by the profiling of bulk unsorted PBMCs.

Systemically healthy Caucasian individuals from Russia, approximately 39 in total and aged roughly 6 to 100 years, were included as donors. Each donor gave ten milliliters of peripheral blood, drawn into EDTA-treated Vacutainer tubes. PBMCs were isolated by Ficoll-Paque density-gradient centrifugation, with at least 6 million obtained per sample. Trizol reagent was used to extract total RNA from the PBMCs, yielding at least 6 micrograms per sample. For every donor, an aliquot of PBMCs went through flow cytometry to measure the percentages of naive CD45RAhigh/CD27high T cells. Library prep was done by 5' RACE. The instrument given in TCRdb is Illumina HiSeq 2500. A second PCR of roughly 7 to 12 cycles was run with a J-beta primer mix and a sample-barcoded 5' primer. Each TCR beta cDNA molecule received a unique molecular identifier from a template-switch 5' adaptor carrying 12 random nucleotides. Each sample yielded at least 2.5 million CDR3-containing paired-end reads. All of the RNA was converted into first-strand cDNA using the Mint cDNA synthesis kit, with a TRBC-specific oligonucleotide serving as the primer. Following uracil-DNA glycosylase treatment, all cDNA underwent a first 18-cycle PCR with the universal primers M1SS and BC2_uni_R. In the source study's methods: For normalization, 1 million high-quality reads were randomly selected from each sample, with every read carrying a distinct molecular identifier. Instead of being binned into consensus sequences, reads that shared molecular identifiers were thrown out. MiTCR, set to a Q25 quality threshold and the strictest error-elimination algorithm, was used for CDR3 identification, clonotype clustering and error correction. A nonparametric unseen species model using Euler transformation provided a lower-bound estimate of total TCR beta diversity. TCRdb trimmed the raw reads at Q25, called clones with MiXCR and kept productive beta chains. For every CDR3 protein sequence, its rows merge into one entry that carries the most common genes and DNA. V and J calls and clone size were set by TCRdb, not the authors. The sample yields about 1.4 million distinct CDR3 sequences; approximately 60% were counted once. Approximately 7% of the sample rests with the top ten.

Comment on this clonotype: Its antigen remains undetermined. Base qualities are not provided; no much larger clone lies one nucleotide away.

Based on the germline V gene, the CDR1 and CDR2 sequences are LGHNA and YSLEER. V and J are truncated by 1 base and 6 bases respectively, leaving an intervening sequence of 13 bases. CDR3 length: 15 amino acids, cysteine to phenylalanine. Here the CDR3 DNA is all that survives: 45 bases in frame from base 1. Input material: blood. The source is a man aged 18-30 years in good health. Here the chain combines TRBV4-3 and TRBJ1-5; the D gene is perhaps TRBD1, from 5 matching bases. The CDR3 amino acid sequence is: CASSQVGTWGQPQHF. The bases are TGCGCCAGCAGCCAAGTAGGGACCTGGGGTCAGCCCCAGCATTTT.